Listed below are T cell receptor beta chains from one sample, sequenced in a study of blood T cell repertoires in COVID-19. Assay used: immunoSEQ multiplex PCR; TCRdb lists only in-frame clones, some missing. The data contain approximately 200,000 clones, roughly 80% of them singletons. Sequenced input: peripheral blood. These receptor sequences come from a woman in her forties with COVID-19, enrolled during active disease. Each CDR3 is given with its conserved first and last residue. Fields, in order: V gene, D gene, clone size, J gene, CDR3 DNA, CDR3 protein. The D gene is left open where the match is weak. Expanded clones get a size class; other rows say once, few or many, or leave the size out.

TRBV14	-	once	TRBJ2-3	TGTGCCAGCAGCCAAGTCGTAACGGGGATAGATACGCAGTATTTT	CASSQVVTGIDTQYF
TRBV7-2	TRBD2	-	TRBJ2-3	TGTGCCAGCAGCGCCCATAGCGGGAGCACAGATACGCAGTATTTT	CASSAHSGSTDTQYF
TRBV5-1	TRBD1	-	TRBJ2-7	TGCGCCAGCAGCAACAGGGGATACGAGCAGTACTTC	CASSNRGYEQYF
TRBV5-1	-	-	TRBJ1-2	TGCGCCAGCAGCTTGCGGGTCCCTCAGGGCTACACCTTC	CASSLRVPQGYTF
TRBV7-9	-	-	TRBJ2-1	TGTGCCAGCAGCTTAAACGGGTTTAATGAGCAGTTCTTC	CASSLNGFNEQFF
TRBV18	-	-	TRBJ2-5	TGTGCCAGCTCAACTCCCAACCCTCAAGAGACCCAGTACTTC	CASSTPNPQETQYF
TRBV19	-	-	TRBJ1-1	TGTGCCAGTAGTATAGTCCTGGGGAGTGAAGCTTTCTTT	CASSIVLGSEAFF
TRBV5-1	-	-	TRBJ1-2	TGCGCCAGCAGCTTGGTTGTAGGGGACTATGGCTACACCTTC	CASSLVVGDYGYTF
TRBV6-5	TRBD1	-	TRBJ2-5	TGTGCCAGCAGTCCGGGACAGGGTAAGACCCAGTACTTC	CASSPGQGKTQYF
TRBV6-2/TRBV6-3	-	once	TRBJ2-5	TGTGCCAGCAGTTACAGAGAAGAGACCCAGTACTTC	CASSYREETQYF
TRBV20-1	TRBD1	-	TRBJ2-7	TGCGGGACAGGGACCGGCTACGAGCAGTACTTC	CGTGTGYEQYF
TRBV9	-	-	TRBJ1-4	TGTGCCAGCAGCGTAGCGTCTTCGGCAACTAATGAAAAACTGTTTTTT	CASSVASSATNEKLFF
TRBV4-1	-	-	TRBJ1-2	TGCGCCAGCAGCCAAGTGGACAGCCCGATCTATGGCTACACCTTC	CASSQVDSPIYGYTF
TRBV2	-	-	TRBJ1-5	TGTGCCAGCAAGGGGGAGGGTAATCAGCCCCAGCATTTT	CASKGEGNQPQHF
TRBV19	-	-	TRBJ1-6	TGTGCCAGTAGTATAGCGGACAGACCTAATTCACCCCTCCACTTT	CASSIADRPNSPLHF
TRBV10-3	TRBD2	-	TRBJ2-7	TGTGCCATCAAACCAGCGGGGGGCTCTACCTACGAGCAGTACTTC	CAIKPAGGSTYEQYF
TRBV27	-	-	TRBJ2-7	TGTGCCAGCAGTCCCCGTCCAGCCTACGAGCAGTACTTC	CASSPRPAYEQYF
TRBV19	TRBD2	-	TRBJ2-1	TGTGCCAGCGGACTAGCGGGGTACAATGAGCAGTTCTTC	CASGLAGYNEQFF
TRBV2	-	once	TRBJ2-3	TGTGCCAGCGTCATACAGGGTGTTAGCACAGATACGCAGTATTTT	CASVIQGVSTDTQYF
TRBV18	TRBD1	-	TRBJ1-4	TGTGCCAGCTCACCCCTCCCCAACCGCAGGGGGCGCGCAACTAATGAAAAACTGTTTTTT	CASSPLPNRRGRATNEKLFF
TRBV27	TRBD2	-	TRBJ2-1	TGTGCCAGCAGTCACGGACTAGCGGGAGGGCCGACCTACAATGAGCAGTTCTTC	CASSHGLAGGPTYNEQFF
TRBV19	-	few	TRBJ2-7	TGTGCCAGTAGTATAGATGTAAGCGGCCCCTACGAGCAGTACTTC	CASSIDVSGPYEQYF
TRBV30	-	once	TRBJ2-3	TGTGCCTGGAGTGTAGCGTCTAGCACAGATACGCAGTATTTT	CAWSVASSTDTQYF
TRBV25-1	-	-	TRBJ1-1	TGTGCCAGCAGTGAAGGGGACACCCGTCTTACCAAAGCTTTCTTT	CASSEGDTRLTKAFF
TRBV11-1	-	-	TRBJ1-2	TGTGCCAGCAGCTTAGTAGCGGTTAGGAACTATGGCTACACCTTC	CASSLVAVRNYGYTF
TRBV19	-	once	TRBJ1-1	TGTGCCAGTAGTATCCTGTTTTTGAACACTGAAGCTTTCTTT	CASSILFLNTEAFF
TRBV30	TRBD1	few	TRBJ1-5	TGTGCCTGGAGGGCGGAGGGACAGGGTAACCAGCCCCAGCATTTT	CAWRAEGQGNQPQHF
TRBV27	-	-	TRBJ2-6	TGTGCCAGCAGTTTATCTCCCGGAGTCTCTGGGGCCAACGTCCTGACTTTC	CASSLSPGVSGANVLTF
TRBV11-3	TRBD2	-	TRBJ2-1	TGTGCCAGCAGCCTATTTAGCGGGGGGGCTTATGAGCAGTTCTTC	CASSLFSGGAYEQFF
TRBV6-5	-	-	TRBJ1-1	TGTGCCAGCAGCGAGGACAGAACCACTGAAGCTTTCTTT	CASSEDRTTEAFF